One and the same sample provided the 16 T cell receptor beta chains below, sequenced in a study of monozygotic twins with inflammatory bowel disease. With the 5' RACE reads reprocessed, TCRdb shows one record per CDR3 protein and no DNA. Recorded here are approximately 400,000 distinct CDR3 sequences; the top ten clones represent 2% to 3%. The specimen was blood. The receptor source for this set is a human donor with ulcerative colitis or Crohn's disease, or a healthy co-twin of an affected twin (not recorded which).

This chain links TRBV15 with TRBJ1-6; TCRdb lists TRBD1, though no DNA is available to test this call. This CDR3 is built from 16 residues. Germline assignment: CDR1 LNHNV and CDR2 YYDKDF (reference sequence). The CDR3 loop reads CATSSGTGQENSPLHF.

V usage is TRBV6-1 and J usage is TRBJ2-1; the D gene TCRdb calls, TRBD2, cannot be checked with no DNA. Germline V gene sequence: CDR1 MNHNS, CDR2 SASEGT. This CDR3 contains 16 residues. The CDR3 sequence: CASRFLAESSYNEQFF.

The chain employs TRBV6-1 and TRBJ2-1; the TRBD2 assignment by TCRdb is unverifiable without DNA. Germline CDR1 MNHNS, CDR2 SASEGT. CDR3 length: 17 amino acids. The CDR3 protein is CASSPSPTMLSYNEQFF.

This chain links TRBV29-1 with TRBJ1-1. This CDR3 region has 14 residues. CDR1 SQVTM and CDR2 ANQGSEA come from the germline V gene. This chain's CDR3 is CSVAKDGMNTEAFF.

The chain carries TRBV29-1 and TRBJ2-2; TCRdb reports TRBD1, a call that lacks DNA to check it against. The V gene's germline CDR1 is SQVTM and CDR2 ANQGSEA. The CDR3 loop spans 14 amino acids. CDR3: CSVGGAQATGELFF.

This sequence joins TRBV18 and TRBJ1-5. The germline gives CDR1 KGHSH, CDR2 LQKENI. CDR3 length: 14 residues. CDR3 loop: CASSPTSTNQPQHF.

The chain has TRBV27 and TRBJ2-7; TCRdb lists TRBD1, though no DNA is available to test this call. CDR1 is MNHEY, CDR2 SMNVEV, per germline (reference sequence). The CDR3 length is 16 residues. CDR3 loop: CASSSFGQGVFYEQYF.

The V call is TRBV5-1, the J call TRBJ1-1; as DNA is missing, the TRBD1 call by TCRdb cannot be tested. This CDR3 contains 19 residues. Germline loops: CDR1 SGHRS, CDR2 YFSETQ. CDR3 sequence reads: CASSFDPTPGKIMNTEAFF.

This chain uses TRBV12-3 or TRBV12-4 with TRBJ2-5; as DNA is missing, the TRBD1 call by TCRdb cannot be tested. The CDR3 covers 13 residues. The CDR3 sequence is CASRGTDQETQYF.

The rearrangement uses TRBV5-6 and TRBJ2-4; TCRdb lists TRBD2, though no DNA is available to test this call. Per the germline V gene, CDR1 is SGHDT and CDR2 is YYEEEE. The CDR3 has 18 residues. The CDR3 loop is CASSLVSEEIRRPNIQYF.

The gene calls are TRBV20-1 and TRBJ2-3; the TRBD1 assignment by TCRdb is unverifiable without DNA. The CDR3 contains 16 residues. Per the germline V gene, CDR1 is DFQATT and CDR2 is SNEGSKA (reference sequence). The CDR3 loop reads CSARDLRDREVLTQYF.

The chain is built from TRBV11-2 and TRBJ2-6; with no DNA, the TCRdb D assignment of TRBD1 cannot be verified. The CDR3 runs to 16 residues. Germline values: CDR1 SGHAT, CDR2 FQNNGV. CDR3 sequence reads: CASSSPGWVGANVLTF.

V gene TRBV5-5 combines with J gene TRBJ1-2; TCRdb outputs TRBD1, but without DNA this stays unchecked. The CDR3 extends over 14 amino acids. CDR1 and CDR2 (germline): SGHKS, YYEKEE (reference sequence). The CDR3 sequence: CASSLAPGSKGYTF.

V gene TRBV14 combines with J gene TRBJ2-2. Germline loops: CDR1 SGHDN, CDR2 FVKESK. The CDR3 length is 13 residues. CDR3 amino acids: CASSRRYTGELFF.

V usage is TRBV12-3 or TRBV12-4 and J usage is TRBJ1-1; there is no DNA to check the TCRdb D call of TRBD1. This CDR3 comprises 11 residues. The CDR3 reads CASSGQARAFF.

The chain employs TRBV20-1 and TRBJ2-3; TCRdb gives TRBD2 as the D gene, but with no DNA this cannot be confirmed. Germline lookup yields CDR1 DFQATT and CDR2 SNEGSKA (reference sequence). The CDR3 runs to 15 residues. CDR3 residues: CSAGPGLQLTDTQYF.